This entry is about one T cell receptor (beta chain). Its cognate antigen is unknown. The read ends 3 residues early relative to the CDR3; the germline J gene fills the gap. Data came from immunoSEQ multiplex PCR; TCRdb stores just in-frame clones and leaves some out. The listing contains 45,000 to 55,000 clones. This sample is drawn from a study of T cells in women clearing cervical HPV infection. Looking at the study overall: Case blood was drawn when the lesion was first found; control blood after infection became undetectable. Findings of the study overall: Repertoire richness, not evenness, was significantly elevated in CIN3+ cases versus controls. Cases carried less TRBV6-7 than controls: roughly 0.12% versus 0.17%.

Looked up from germline, CDR1 is MNHEY and CDR2 is SVGEGT. This CDR3 region has 15 residues. V was shortened by 2 bases and J by 4 bases, with 13 bases between the two germline ends. Sequences were obtained from blood buffy coat. The J gene is TRBJ2-3, the V gene TRBV6-2 or TRBV6-3, with D maybe TRBD1 (5 bases). This TCR was sampled from a woman aged 18-70 years with a cervical HPV16 infection that either progressed to CIN3+ or cleared (not recorded which). CDR3 amino acids: CASSYKGFGPDTQYF. The covered CDR3 bases are TGTGCCAGCAGTTACAAGGGGTTCGGACCAGATACG.